The clone carrying this T cell receptor beta chain has just a few counts. The entry originates in a study of identical twins. J lost 12 bases, V lost 5 bases, and 16 bases had no gene match. CDR1 is SGHAT and CDR2 is FQNNGV in the germline V gene. The CDR3 consists of 16 residues. One entry per CDR3 protein, called by TCRdb with MiXCR from the 5' RACE reads. The table lists some 440,000 distinct CDR3 sequences, 24% of them singletons, with 2.9% in the top ten. In addition, the sample was reused for a study of T cells expressing NK-cell markers. According to that study: One observes that, in several donors, these clonotypes were also the leading ones within the CD3+CD56-NKG2C+ fraction.

The receptor was isolated from a woman younger than 35 in good health. The sequenced sample was CD4+ T cells sorted from blood. The genes are TRBV11-2 and TRBJ2-3; 11 nucleotides match TRBD2. CDR3 sequence: CASSPTSGLAAAQQYF. DNA for the CDR3: TGTGCCAGCAGCCCTACTTCGGGACTAGCGGCGGCCCAACAGTATTTT.